One T cell receptor beta chain is described in this entry. Its antigen is not identified. This sample stems from a study of cytotoxic CD8 clonotypes in ibrutinib-treated CLL. Overall study: Enrolment comprised around twelve relapsed/refractory and around 15 treatment-naive patients; roughly 18 were IGHV unmutated. General observations from the study: At the start, clonality exceeded age-matched healthy donors and followed circulating CD8+ T-cell counts. Public clonotypes, an uncommon group, contracted or remained stable on treatment.

The CDR3 covers 12 residues. V lost 4 bases and J lost 11; bases outside the gene matches: 7. Germline CDR1 is SNHLY and CDR2 is FYNNEI. Libraries were prepared by immunoSEQ multiplex PCR; TCRdb keeps only in-frame clonotypes and omits some of them. Among approximately 67,000 clones, approximately 80% were seen once, and the ten largest hold 6% to 9%. The genes are TRBV2 and TRBJ1-1; 7 bases match TRBD1. Here the sequenced sample was PBMCs, taken at disease progression, from a patient treated with ibrutinib. The clonotype comes from a human donor with chronic lymphocytic leukemia. CDR3 sequence (DNA): TGTGCCAGCAGTGTTGACAGGGATGTGGCTTTCTTT. Encoded protein: CASSVDRDVAFF.